Detailed here is one TCR beta chain. The data stem from a study of Graves' ophthalmopathy and Graves' hyperthyroidism. Germline loops: CDR1 MNHNS, CDR2 SASEGT. V shed 6 bases and J 0 bases; nucleotides not matched to a gene: 8. The CDR3 sequence is 17 residues long. CDR3 regions of TCR beta were amplified from RNA transcripts. First-round RT-PCR relied on HTBI primers, and a second-round multiplex PCR came next. Each CDR3 protein gets one entry after TCRdb re-called the multiplex PCR reads with MiXCR. Seen here are 150,000 to 200,000 distinct CDR3 sequences, under 40% observed once, and the top ten hold roughly 5.8%.

The J gene is TRBJ2-7, the V gene TRBV6-1, with TRBD2 identical over 13 bases. This receptor was obtained from a middle-aged woman with Graves' ophthalmopathy. The specimen was peripheral blood. DNA of the CDR3: TGTGCCAGCAGCCGGACTAGCGGGAGTTTCAGCTCCTACGAGCAGTACTTC. Translated, it gives CASSRTSGSFSSYEQYF.